The clone carrying this TCR beta chain came up many times. As yet, its antigen is unknown. This sample stems from a study of early T cells in non-severe SARS-CoV-2 infection. Overall study: The input, bulk RNA from unsorted whole blood, was sequenced, and chains were unpaired.

From germline, CDR1 is SGHAT and CDR2 FQNNGV. This CDR3 contains 19 residues. Trimming took 3 bases from V and 0 from J; bases not matched to a gene: 11. Regarding the study as a whole: Private and CD4 specificities were missed by VDJdb matching, skewed to anti-spike CD8.

Individual cDNA molecules each received unique molecular identifiers attached to them. Each CDR3 protein is one row after TCRdb ran MiXCR on the 5' RACE reads. The sample lists tens of thousands of distinct CDR3 sequences, 10% to 15% occurring once. The sequenced material came from whole blood. The TCR was taken from an adult who was a healthcare worker with PCR-confirmed SARS-CoV-2 infection or an uninfected control (not recorded which). The chain is built from TRBV11-2 and TRBJ2-7, with 13 nucleotides matching TRBD2. CDR3 in amino acids: CASSFQVSGTSGVSYEQYF. The CDR3, as DNA: TGTGCCAGCAGCTTCCAAGTTAGTGGGACTAGCGGGGTCTCCTACGAGCAGTACTTC. The full variable domain, its missing parts supplied by reference TRBV11-2 and TRBJ2-7, is EAGVAQSPRYKIIEKRQSVAFWCNPISGHATLYWYQQILGQGPKLLIQFQNNGVVDDSQLPKDRFSAERLKGVDSTLKIQPAKLEDSAVYLCASSFQVSGTSGVSYEQYFGPGTRLTVT.